Below, 3 T cell receptor beta chains from the same sample are listed, as sequenced in a study of cytomegalovirus exposure and HLA in healthy donors. The PCR had 60 Vbeta and 13 Jbeta primers. Clones were sequenced by immunoSEQ multiplex PCR, and TCRdb holds only the in-frame ones, with some missing. The repertoire consists of under 200,000 clones, with 75% to 90% occurring once and the leading ten covering about 2%. Input material: PBMCs. These receptors originate from a woman younger than 35 in good health and CMV-seronegative.

The J gene is TRBJ2-1, the V gene TRBV19; TRBD2 matches 12 bases. The CDR3 totals 15 residues. CDR1 LNHDA and CDR2 SQIVND come from the germline V gene (reference sequence). J lost 0 bases, V lost 8 bases, and 2 bases had no gene match. CDR3: CASSSGRGSYNEQFF. CDR3 in DNA: TGTGCCAGTTCTAGCGGGAGGGGCTCCTACAATGAGCAGTTCTTC.

The genes are TRBV5-1 and TRBJ2-1; a weak D match, TRBD1 (6 bases). Germline V CDR1 and CDR2: SGHRS, YFSETQ. The CDR3 runs to 16 residues. Trimming cost V 0 bases and J 4 bases, with 14 bases left between them. The CDR3 reads CASSLGGQGNYNEQFF. DNA for the CDR3: TGCGCCAGCAGCTTGGGTGGTCAGGGGAATTACAATGAGCAGTTCTTC.

The chain has TRBV7-2 and TRBJ1-4; a possible D gene is TRBD1 (6 bases). Trimming removed 5 bases at V and 7 bases at J, with 14 bases between. Germline CDR1 and CDR2: SGHTA and FQGNSA. CDR3 length: 14 amino acids. The DNA for the CDR3 is TGTGCCAGCAGCGCGTCAGGGGCTCTTGAAAAACTGTTTTTT. Amino acid sequence: CASSASGALEKLFF.